Included here is one T cell receptor beta chain sequence, with context. The V gene end was trimmed by 4 bases and the J gene end by 4 bases; junction bases not matched to a gene: 7. Germline CDR1 is SGDLS and CDR2 is YYNGEE. The CDR3 runs to 16 residues. TCRdb reprocessed the PCR reads with MiXCR, giving one entry per CDR3 protein. The table lists around 300,000 distinct CDR3 sequences, roughly a quarter of them singletons. This entry comes from a study of molecular identifiers for immune sequencing clone quantification. As for the study in general: The replicate experiment used RNA from roughly 18,000 or 92,000 naive CD8 cells. This RNA was split into five aliquots, and four of them were sequenced.

The receptor comes from a human donor in good health. Some libraries in this study had Jurkat cell RNA spiked in. The chain combines TRBV9 with TRBJ2-1; TRBD2 matches at 11 bases. The sample taken for sequencing was naive CD8+ T cells from blood, with Jurkat cell RNA spiked in. Subset in this sample: FACS-sorted CD8+CD4-CCR7+CD45RA+ naive T cells. The CDR3: CASSTRLAGSYNEQFF. CDR3 coding DNA: TGTGCCAGCAGCACCCGACTAGCGGGGAGTTACAATGAGCAGTTCTTC. Full variable domain (rest looked up from reference TRBV9 and TRBJ2-1): DSGVTQTPKHLITATGQRVTLRCSPRSGDLSVYWYQQSLDQGLQFLIQYYNGEERAKGNILERFSAQQFPDLHSELNLSSLELGDSALYFCASSTRLAGSYNEQFFGPGTRLTVL.